Below are 24 T cell receptor beta chains sequenced from a single sample in a study of Ad26.COV2.S vaccination and SARS-CoV-2 variants. Profiling relied on immunoSEQ multiplex PCR, and the TCRdb table lists in-frame clones only, not all of them. Seen here are about 500,000 clones, roughly nine tenths observed once, and the top ten hold 1.7%. Described treatment: approximately 18 received Ad26.COV2.S at low or high dose, single or two shots; several received placebo; per-sample allocation not given. Specimens were obtained on day 63 following the first vaccine or placebo injection. The starting material was peripheral blood, obtained in a trial of Ad26.COV2.S vaccine versus placebo. The receptors derive from a person aged 18-60 years who received the Ad26.COV2.S COVID-19 vaccine or a placebo.

The genes are TRBV5-8 and TRBJ2-6, with 11 bases matching TRBD2. Per the germline V gene, CDR1 is SGHTS and CDR2 is YDEGEE. After removal of 9 bases from V and 0 bases from J, the junction contained 8 bases not matched to a gene. This CDR3 contains 17 residues. CDR3 sequence: CATSRTSGPSGANVLTF. The CDR3 nucleotides are TGTGCCACCAGTAGGACTAGCGGGCCCTCTGGGGCCAACGTCCTGACTTTC.

The chain couples TRBV19 to TRBJ2-3, with 9 bases that match TRBD1. With V trimmed by 4 bases and J by 1 base, 18 bases remained unmatched. The CDR3 totals 20 residues. In germline, CDR1 is LNHDA, CDR2 SQIVND (reference sequence). Here the CDR3 DNA reads TGTGCCAGTAGTAGATCCGGGACAGGGCGGGCCGGCCTTCGCACAGATACGCAGTATTTT. This encodes CASSRSGTGRAGLRTDTQYF.

The chain carries TRBV3-1 (or the pseudogene TRBV3-2) and TRBJ2-3; no firm D call. Deletions cut 4 bases from V and 6 bases from J, with 11 bases between. Germline CDR1 is LGHDT and CDR2 is YNNKEL (reference sequence). The CDR3 extends over 13 amino acids. The CDR3, as DNA: TGTGCCAGCAGCCCTCAAACGATGGATACGCAGTATTTT. Translating gives CASSPQTMDTQYF.

This chain uses TRBV7-9 with TRBJ1-4, with 9 bases lining up with TRBD1. The CDR3 extends over 14 amino acids. Trimming at V came to 5 bases and at J to 7 bases, leaving 5 bases not matched to a gene. Germline assignment: CDR1 SEHNR and CDR2 FQNEAQ (reference sequence). CDR3 sequence: CASSEGQGGEKLFF. DNA of the CDR3: TGTGCCAGCAGCGAGGGACAGGGTGGTGAAAAACTGTTTTTT.

V usage is TRBV5-1 and J usage is TRBJ2-1, with D tentatively TRBD2 (6 bases). Germline V lookup: CDR1 SGHRS, CDR2 YFSETQ. This CDR3 has 15 residues. V shed 3 bases and J shed 12 bases, with 22 bases lying between them. CDR3 sequence reads: CASSSDTFSGSRQFF. CDR3 coding DNA: TGCGCCAGCAGCTCCGATACCTTTAGCGGCAGTAGGCAGTTCTTC. Full variable domain (outside the CDR3, taken from reference TRBV5-1 and TRBJ2-1): KAGVTQTPRYLIKTRGQQVTLSCSPISGHRSVSWYQQTPGQGLQFLFEYFSETQRNKGNFPGRFSGRQFSNSRSEMNVSTLELGDSALYLCASSSDTFSGSRQFFGPGTRLTVL.

Comments on this clone: Other nucleotide sequences in the sample specify the same CDR3. The V call is TRBV19, the J call TRBJ2-7, with 8 bases that match TRBD1. The junction had 6 bases not matched to a gene; V was cut back by 4 bases and J by 4 bases. The CDR3 extends over 14 amino acids. Germline V lookup: CDR1 LNHDA, CDR2 SQIVND (reference sequence). The CDR3 protein is CASSRQGATYEQYF. The CDR3, as DNA: TGTGCCAGTAGTAGGCAGGGGGCTACGTACGAGCAGTACTTC.

The V and J genes are TRBV29-1 and TRBJ2-3; the D is unclear. The V end lost 4 bases, the J end lost 2 bases, and 16 bases lay between the germline ends. The CDR3 loop spans 15 amino acids. CDR1 and CDR2 from the germline V gene are SQVTM and ANQGSEA. CDR3 loop: CSVVLGTSFTDTQYF. The CDR3, as DNA: TGCAGCGTTGTATTGGGTACTTCGTTCACAGATACGCAGTATTTT.

This chain joins TRBV5-1 and TRBJ1-2, with D possibly being TRBD1 (5 bases). V dropped 5 bases and J dropped 3 bases, with 17 bases sitting between them. Germline lookup yields CDR1 SGHRS and CDR2 YFSETQ. The CDR3 totals 15 residues. The DNA of the CDR3 is TGCGCCAGCAGGAGATCTACAGGTTTTGACTATGGCTACACCTTC. This translates into CASRRSTGFDYGYTF.

This clone has only a few counts. The V call is TRBV18, the J call TRBJ1-1; D gene ambiguous. Germline CDR1 and CDR2: KGHSH and LQKENI. The V gene lost 2 bases and the J gene lost 0 bases, with 7 bases spanning the gap. This CDR3 spans 14 amino acids. The DNA of the CDR3 is TGTGCCAGCTCACCATACAGCCTGAACACTGAAGCTTTCTTT. Protein sequence: CASSPYSLNTEAFF.

This chain links TRBV6-5 with TRBJ1-2, with unresolved D. Germline V gene lookup returns CDR1 MNHEY and CDR2 SVGAGI. Deletions cut 0 bases from V and 8 bases from J, with 13 bases between. This CDR3 is 14 amino acids long. The CDR3 DNA is TGTGCCAGCAGTTACTCCGCGGGAGCGGGCGGCTACACCTTC. It specifies CASSYSAGAGGYTF.

The CDR3 region is CASSQGNRGHGYTF. CDR3 bases: TGTGCCAGCAGCCAAGGAAACAGGGGGCATGGCTACACCTTC. This rearrangement joins TRBV3-1 (or the pseudogene TRBV3-2) to TRBJ1-2, with 9 nucleotides matching TRBD1. Germline V gene data show CDR1 as LGHDT and CDR2 as YNNKEL (reference sequence). The V gene end was trimmed by 1 base and the J gene end by 6 bases; junction bases not matched to a gene: 3. CDR3 length: 14 amino acids.

This chain uses TRBV4-1 with TRBJ1-6, with a possible D match to TRBD1 (5 bases). The CDR3 spans 16 residues. Germline CDR1 MGHRA, CDR2 YSYEKL. With 0 bases removed from V and 9 bases from J, the gap between germline ends came to 15 bases. CDR3 nucleotide sequence: TGCGCCAGCAGCCAAGAATTTGGGGGGGTCAGTTCACCCCTCCACTTT. Protein product: CASSQEFGGVSSPLHF.

CDR3 in amino acids: CASSLVWEDYGYTF. The CDR3 nucleotides are TGTGCCAGCAGCTTAGTCTGGGAGGACTATGGCTACACCTTC. This chain joins TRBV5-4 and TRBJ1-2; D not resolved. Germline values: CDR1 SGHNT, CDR2 YYREEE (reference sequence). The V end was cut by 2 bases, the J end by 3 bases, with 11 bases between. CDR3 size: 14 residues. The whole variable domain, remainder taken from reference TRBV5-4 and TRBJ1-2, is ETGVTQSPTHLIKTRGQQVTLRCSSQSGHNTVSWYQQALGQGPQFIFQYYREEENGRGNFPPRFSGLQFPNYSSELNVNALELDDSALYLCASSLVWEDYGYTFGSGTRLTVV.

The chain carries TRBV10-3 and TRBJ2-3; 7 nucleotides match TRBD2. This CDR3 has 14 amino acids. Germline V lookup: CDR1 ENHRY, CDR2 SYGVKD. V shed 8 bases, J shed 5 bases, and the junction held 10 bases outside the gene matches. CDR3 bases: TGTGCCATCCCTGGTGAGAGGGAGGGAGATACGCAGTATTTT. Protein: CAIPGEREGDTQYF.

This clone appeared a few times. The V call is TRBV2, the J call TRBJ1-4, with D possibly TRBD1 on 5 matching bases. CDR3 length equals 16 residues. Germline V gene lookup returns CDR1 SNHLY and CDR2 FYNNEI. Trimming stripped 4 bases from V and 0 bases from J, with 12 bases between. The CDR3 coding sequence is TGTGCCAGCAGTGCTCAGGGCTTTTCAACTAATGAAAAACTGTTTTTT. Its protein product is CASSAQGFSTNEKLFF.

This chain links TRBV7-8 with TRBJ1-1; the D is unclear. This CDR3 is 14 amino acids long. Looked up from germline, CDR1 is SGHVS and CDR2 is FQNEAQ. V shed 0 bases and J shed 1 base, with 6 bases lying between them. Written as DNA, the CDR3 is TGTGCCAGCAGCTTAGCGGGTTCGAACACTGAAGCTTTCTTT. It yields the protein CASSLAGSNTEAFF.

V is TRBV5-5 and J is TRBJ2-5, with 7 bases that match TRBD1. Germline V lookup: CDR1 SGHKS, CDR2 YYEKEE (reference sequence). The CDR3 has 14 amino acids. V gave up 1 base and J gave up 3 bases; unmatched junction bases: 3. In DNA, the CDR3 is TGTGCCAGCAGCTTGTTCCAGGGGGAAGAGACCCAGTACTTC. Translation: CASSLFQGEETQYF.

The chain links TRBV28 to TRBJ2-3; TRBD2 might be the D (7 bases). Looked up from germline, CDR1 is MDHEN and CDR2 is SYDVKM. The CDR3 loop spans 17 amino acids. The V gene lost 5 bases and the J gene lost 2 bases, with 20 bases spanning the gap. The CDR3 sequence: CASSPRGRGASTDTQYF. DNA for the CDR3: TGTGCCAGCAGTCCGCGAGGGAGGGGGGCCTCCACAGATACGCAGTATTTT.

The V gene is TRBV13, the J gene TRBJ2-7; tentatively, D is TRBD1 (6 bases). There are 14 residues in the CDR3. The ends were cut back, 1 base at V and 3 bases at J, with 10 bases in the middle. Germline values: CDR1 PRHDT, CDR2 FYEKMQ (reference sequence). The CDR3: CASSLAGQNYEQYF. The CDR3, as DNA: TGTGCCAGCAGCTTAGCCGGACAGAACTACGAGCAGTACTTC.

The rearrangement links TRBV2 to TRBJ1-5, with D perhaps TRBD1 (5 bases). V dropped 6 bases and J dropped 7 bases, with 22 bases sitting between them. The germline CDR1 and CDR2 sequences are SNHLY and FYNNEI. CDR3 length: 16 amino acids. The CDR3 here is CASRLARDSRAQPQHF. The CDR3 DNA reads as TGTGCCAGCAGACTCGCTAGAGACAGCCGGGCCCAGCCCCAGCATTTT.

This chain uses TRBV7-3 with TRBJ2-2; 8 positions agree with TRBD2. The germline gives CDR1 SGHTA, CDR2 FQGTGA. This CDR3 region has 16 residues. V was pared by 5 bases and J by 1 base, with 6 bases of the junction left unmatched. The CDR3 DNA is TGTGCCAGCAGCCCCTTAGCGGGGAGGAACACCGGGGAGCTGTTTTTT. Translated, it gives CASSPLAGRNTGELFF.

The V and J genes are TRBV7-3 and TRBJ2-1; D is tentatively TRBD1 or TRBD2 (5 bases each). V was shortened by 2 bases and J by 8 bases, with 16 bases between the two germline ends. Germline assignment: CDR1 SGHTA and CDR2 FQGTGA. This CDR3 has 15 amino acids. Here the CDR3 reads CASSLGGVWADEQFF. In DNA form, the CDR3 reads TGTGCCAGCAGCTTAGGGGGAGTGTGGGCCGATGAGCAGTTCTTC. The entire variable domain, with the rest obtained from reference TRBV7-3 and TRBJ2-1, is as follows: GAGVSQTPSNKVTEKGKYVELRCDPISGHTALYWYRQSLGQGPEFLIYFQGTGAADDSGLPNDRFFAVRPEGSVSTLKIQRTERGDSAVYLCASSLGGVWADEQFFGPGTRLTVL.

The genes are TRBV27 and TRBJ2-7; tentatively, D is TRBD1 (5 bases). V was clipped by 6 bases and J by 1 base, with 10 bases between them. Germline V gene data show CDR1 as MNHEY and CDR2 as SMNVEV (reference sequence). The CDR3 has 13 residues. CDR3 residues: CASSSDSSYEQYF. The CDR3 nucleotides read TGTGCCAGCAGCTCCGACAGTTCCTACGAGCAGTACTTC.

The chain employs TRBV2 and TRBJ2-7, with D possibly being TRBD1 (5 bases). CDR1 is SNHLY, CDR2 FYNNEI, per germline. V lost 5 bases, J lost 2 bases, and 13 bases lay in between. The CDR3 is 14 amino acids. CDR3 in amino acids: CASSSGPATYEQYF. CDR3 nucleotide sequence: TGTGCCAGCAGTTCAGGGCCTGCTACCTACGAGCAGTACTTC.